This passage covers 18 T cell receptor beta chains from one sample sequenced in a study of human T cells and chemical hapten exposure. From the RACE reads, TCRdb called clonotypes with MiXCR, one entry per CDR3 protein. The profile shows some 180,000 distinct CDR3 sequences, about 20% of them singletons. Noted time point: patch test 1, 2 weeks after DPC sensitization. Treatment given: therapeutic diphenylcyclopropenone sensitization with weekly scalp DPC. The sample consisted of whole blood, taken in connection with sensitization to the hapten diphenylcyclopropenone (DPC). Receptors were obtained from a woman aged 50 to 60 with alopecia areata. Some clones in this sample may be carry-over from other donors' samples.

The chain's CDR3 is CASSPGTGRTEAFF. CDR3 DNA: TGTGCCAGCAGCCCGGGGACAGGGCGTACTGAAGCTTTCTTT. The chain is built from TRBV5-5 and TRBJ1-1; TRBD1 agrees at 9 bases. This CDR3 contains 14 residues. In germline, CDR1 is SGHKS, CDR2 YYEKEE (reference sequence). Unmatched junction bases numbered 6, after V lost 4 bases and J lost 5 bases.

This chain joins TRBV6-5 and TRBJ1-1, with a possible D match to TRBD1 (6 bases). The length of the CDR3 is 16 residues. V lost 0 bases, J lost 0 bases, and 11 bases lay in between. Germline CDR1 MNHEY, CDR2 SVGAGI. Here the CDR3 reads CASSYSTWTVNTEAFF. In DNA, the CDR3 is TGTGCCAGCAGTTACTCAACATGGACAGTGAACACTGAAGCTTTCTTT.

This chain joins TRBV20-1 and TRBJ2-1; D may be TRBD2 (6 bases). The ends were cut back, 0 bases at V and 8 bases at J, with 17 bases in the middle. The germline CDR1 and CDR2 sequences are DFQATT and SNEGSKA (reference sequence). This CDR3 is built from 15 residues. The CDR3 region has the DNA TGCAGTGCTAGAGAGATGAAGCGGACGGGAGATGAGCAGTTCTTC. Amino acids: CSAREMKRTGDEQFF.

The chain is built from TRBV20-1 and TRBJ2-5; possibly TRBD2 for D (6 bases). Germline assignment: CDR1 DFQATT and CDR2 SNEGSKA (reference sequence). V was shortened by 3 bases and J by 5 bases, with 16 bases between the two germline ends. This CDR3 is built from 14 residues. CDR3 sequence: CSASRTGGPETQYF. CDR3 nucleotides: TGCAGTGCTAGTCGGACCGGAGGGCCGGAGACCCAGTACTTC.

This clonotype was seen more than once but under ten times. The rearrangement joins TRBV3-1 to TRBJ1-1; D ambiguous. V shed 4 bases and J shed 0 bases, with 6 bases lying between them. This CDR3 is 13 amino acids long. Germline V gene lookup returns CDR1 LGHDT and CDR2 YNNKEL (reference sequence). The CDR3 coding sequence is TGTGCCAGCAGCCCTCAGCTGAACACTGAAGCTTTCTTT. Its translation: CASSPQLNTEAFF. The variable domain in full, with the rest retrieved from reference TRBV3-1 and TRBJ1-1, is DTAVSQTPKYLVTQMGNDKSIKCEQNLGHDTMYWYKQDSKKFLKIMFSYNNKELIINETVPNRFSPKSPDKAHLNLHINSLELGDSAVYFCASSPQLNTEAFFGQGTRLTVV.

This chain uses TRBV5-1 with TRBJ1-6; D perhaps matches TRBD1 (5 bases). V lost 0 bases to trimming and J lost 7 bases, with 11 bases between them. There are 15 residues in the CDR3. Germline V CDR1 and CDR2: SGHRS, YFSETQ. The CDR3 DNA sequence: TGCGCCAGCAGCTTGGTCCAGGGTGAGAATTCACCCCTCCACTTT. Translated, it gives CASSLVQGENSPLHF.

This sequence joins TRBV20-1 and TRBJ2-1; TRBD1 aligns across 11 bases. The CDR3 spans 16 residues. CDR1 DFQATT and CDR2 SNEGSKA come from the germline V gene (reference sequence). The V gene end was trimmed by 2 bases and the J gene end by 4 bases; junction bases not matched to a gene: 7. The CDR3 here is CSARKPGQGVYNEQFF. DNA for the CDR3: TGCAGTGCTAGAAAACCGGGACAGGGGGTATACAATGAGCAGTTCTTC.

The chain couples TRBV3-1 to TRBJ2-1, with D unresolved. CDR3 length equals 14 residues. The V gene lost 1 base and the J gene lost 7 bases, with 11 bases spanning the gap. The V gene's germline CDR1 is LGHDT and CDR2 YNNKEL (reference sequence). For the CDR3, the DNA is TGTGCCAGCAGCCAAGTCGGTCCTAGGAATGAGCAGTTCTTC. It specifies CASSQVGPRNEQFF.

This clonotype was observed at least ten times. The rearrangement links TRBV24-1 to TRBJ2-4, with no clear D. The V gene's germline CDR1 is KGHDR and CDR2 SFDVKD. V shed 10 bases and J shed 0 bases, with 12 bases lying between them. The CDR3 length is 14 residues. This CDR3 reads CATRDDLAKNIQYF. CDR3 sequence (DNA): TGTGCCACGAGAGACGACCTAGCCAAAAACATTCAGTACTTC.

This chain connects TRBV20-1 to TRBJ1-2; D may be TRBD1 (5 bases). The CDR3 totals 17 residues. Trimming stripped 7 bases from V and 7 bases from J, with 31 bases between. Germline assignment: CDR1 DFQATT and CDR2 SNEGSKA (reference sequence). CDR3 coding DNA: TGCAGTGTTTCTCACCCTGGGGACCCTAACTATCGTGGTGGCTACACCTTC. Amino acids: CSVSHPGDPNYRGGYTF.

The rearrangement links TRBV29-1 to TRBJ2-1, with TRBD2 matching 8 bases. The CDR3 contains 14 residues. The germline V gene has CDR1 SQVTM and CDR2 ANQGSEA. The ends lost 4 bases at V and 5 bases at J; junction bases unmatched: 7. The CDR3 region is CSVVGREANNEQFF. CDR3 DNA sequence: TGCAGCGTTGTGGGGCGGGAGGCCAACAATGAGCAGTTCTTC.

The chain recombines TRBV6-2 or TRBV6-3 with TRBJ2-1; 9 nucleotides align to TRBD2. Germline V CDR1 and CDR2: MNHEY, SVGEGT. V lost 7 bases, J lost 3 bases, and 4 bases stayed unmatched. The CDR3 totals 14 residues. The CDR3: CASIRTSDYNEQFF. For the CDR3, the DNA is TGTGCCAGCATCCGGACTAGCGACTACAATGAGCAGTTCTTC.

J is TRBJ2-2 and V is TRBV12-3 or TRBV12-4, with 9 bases that match TRBD2. The junction had 16 bases not matched to a gene; V was cut back by 8 bases and J by 9 bases. The CDR3 has 16 amino acids. CDR3 DNA sequence: TGTGCCAGCTCCCCTGGCCTAGCGGGACCCTACCGGGAGCTGTTTTTT. It specifies CASSPGLAGPYRELFF.

The chain is built from TRBV6-6 and TRBJ1-5; TRBD1 agrees at 7 bases. V was clipped by 6 bases and J by 0 bases; unmatched bases: 11. This CDR3 contains 17 residues. Germline assignment: CDR1 MNHNY and CDR2 SVGAGI (reference sequence). The DNA of the CDR3 is TGTGCCAGCAGGGAGGGACAGACCGCTTATAGCAATCAGCCCCAGCATTTT. It specifies CASREGQTAYSNQPQHF.

The chain joins TRBV7-8 to TRBJ1-5; a possible D gene is TRBD1 (5 bases). CDR1 SGHVS and CDR2 FQNEAQ come from the germline V gene. V lost 5 bases to trimming and J lost 2 bases, with 19 bases between them. The CDR3 sequence is 17 residues long. DNA for the CDR3: TGTGCCAGCAGCACGCGGGGGAAGAGGTATGGCAATCAGCCCCAGCATTTT. Its translation: CASSTRGKRYGNQPQHF.

The J gene is TRBJ2-5, the V gene TRBV7-9; 7 positions match TRBD1. Per germline, CDR1 SEHNR and CDR2 FQNEAQ (reference sequence). The trim removed 2 bases at V and 4 bases at J, leaving 4 bases unmatched. CDR3 size: 14 residues. The CDR3 DNA is TGTGCCAGCAGCTTACTGGACAGGAGAGAGACCCAGTACTTC. Its protein is CASSLLDRRETQYF.

The CDR3 DNA is TGTGCCAGCAGTCCAGGACCCGGACAGGTGAGGGATGAGCAGTTCTTC. Its protein is CASSPGPGQVRDEQFF. The chain links TRBV27 to TRBJ2-1; 7 bases fit TRBD1. The CDR3 sequence is 16 residues long. Unmatched junction bases numbered 15, after V lost 5 bases and J lost 8 bases. Germline values: CDR1 MNHEY, CDR2 SMNVEV (reference sequence).

This clonotype appeared a few times. The chain joins TRBV12-5 to TRBJ2-7; TRBD1 agrees at 8 bases. CDR1 and CDR2 (germline): LGHNT, FRNRAP. The CDR3 is made up of 14 amino acids. J was trimmed by 5 bases and V by 6 bases; bases with no gene match: 9. For the CDR3, the DNA is TGTGCTAGTGGCTCGGGACAGGCGCTCGACGAGCAGTACTTC. Translation gives CASGSGQALDEQYF. The full variable domain, its missing parts supplied by reference TRBV12-5 and TRBJ2-7, is DARVTQTPRHKVTEMGQEVTMRCQPILGHNTVFWYRQTMMQGLELLAYFRNRAPLDDSGMPKDRFSAEMPDATLATLKIQPSEPRDSAVYFCASGSGQALDEQYFGPGTRLTVT.